This is a list of T cell receptor beta chains from one sample in a study of vaccination effects on CD4 cells after COVID-19. For these TCRs, the target antigens are not known. Generated by immunoSEQ multiplex PCR, the TCRdb table keeps only in-frame clones and is missing some. The table has roughly 57,000 clones, about 77% seen once. This specimen consisted of CD4+ T cells from PBMCs cultured with HIV peptides, obtained before COVID-19 vaccination. These receptor sequences come from a human donor who had a prior SARS-CoV-2 infection. CDR3s include the opening cysteine and the closing phenylalanine or tryptophan.

j_call v_call cdr3_aa
TRBJ1-3 TRBV30 CASNRGNSGNTIYF
TRBJ2-7 TRBV6-5 CASSQRTGAYEQYF
TRBJ2-3 TRBV5-1 CASSLDLAQDTQYF
TRBJ2-5 TRBV10-3 CAIRGGQETQYF
TRBJ2-3 TRBV11-2 CASSALAGGQDTQYF
TRBJ2-5 TRBV18 CASSLVNGETQYF
TRBJ1-1 TRBV27 CASSLLETTEAFF
TRBJ1-6 TRBV30 CAWSVGGGDSPLHF
TRBJ2-3 TRBV27 CASSRPFTDTQYF
TRBJ1-5 TRBV5-8 CASSSGAGVLSYQPQHF
TRBJ2-7 TRBV6-6 CASSYPRGGYFYEQYF
TRBJ2-1 TRBV9 CASSVAGSRAYNEQFF
TRBJ2-5 TRBV5-1 CASSLGAARGETQYF
TRBJ2-1 TRBV15 CATSSRVGRANEQFF
TRBJ2-6 TRBV12-5 CASGLVRTSGANVLTF
TRBJ1-3 TRBV2 CASRPMRRSGNTIYF
TRBJ2-5 TRBV9 CASSSGGGWETQYF
TRBJ2-7 TRBV29-1 CSVPGPWDEQYF
TRBJ2-1 TRBV20-1 CSATTTLEQFF
TRBJ2-1 TRBV5-8 CASSPENSYNEQFF
TRBJ2-6 TRBV5-1 CASGPRYSSGANVLTF
TRBJ1-3 TRBV6-2/TRBV6-3 CASSYVHPGNTIYF
TRBJ2-7 TRBV10-3 CAIRELAGSYEQYF
TRBJ2-3 TRBV7-2 CASSLVAGGTDTQYF
TRBJ1-2 TRBV9 CASSLHPGTGGMDYGYTF
TRBJ2-1 TRBV18 CASSPLDQLGEQFF